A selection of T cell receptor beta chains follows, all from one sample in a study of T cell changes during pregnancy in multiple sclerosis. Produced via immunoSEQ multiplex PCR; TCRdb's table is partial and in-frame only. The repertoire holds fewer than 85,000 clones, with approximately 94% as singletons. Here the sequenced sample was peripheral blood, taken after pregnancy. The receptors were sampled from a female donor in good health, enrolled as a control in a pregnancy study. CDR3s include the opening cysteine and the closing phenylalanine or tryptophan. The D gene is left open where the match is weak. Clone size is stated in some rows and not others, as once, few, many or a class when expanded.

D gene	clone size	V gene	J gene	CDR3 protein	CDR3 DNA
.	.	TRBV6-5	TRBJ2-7	CASRRYVDYEQYF	TGTGCCAGCAGGCGCTACGTAGACTACGAGCAGTACTTC
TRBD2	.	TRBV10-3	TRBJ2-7	CAISESEAGTSAGEQYF	TGTGCCATCAGTGAGTCGGAAGCCGGGACTAGCGCCGGCGAGCAGTACTTC
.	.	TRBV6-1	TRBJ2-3	CASIITDTQYF	TGTGCCAGCATCATCACAGATACGCAGTATTTT
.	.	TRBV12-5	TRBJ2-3	CASGPPGADTQYF	TGTGCTAGTGGTCCCCCCGGAGCAGATACGCAGTATTTT
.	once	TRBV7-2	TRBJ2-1	CASSLDGADNEQFF	TGTGCCAGCAGCTTAGATGGGGCCGACAATGAGCAGTTCTTC
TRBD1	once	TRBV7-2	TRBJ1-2	CASSSNRGDNGYTF	TGTGCCAGCAGCTCTAACAGGGGCGATAATGGCTACACCTTC
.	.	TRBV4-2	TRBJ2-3	CASSQPPTGVSTDTQYF	TGTGCCAGCAGCCAACCTCCGACAGGAGTTAGCACAGATACGCAGTATTTT
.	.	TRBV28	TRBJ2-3	CASIGGGTSTDTQYF	TGTGCCAGCATCGGTGGCGGAACTAGCACAGATACGCAGTATTTT
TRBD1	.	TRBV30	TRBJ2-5	CAWSVPGQGPQETQYF	TGTGCCTGGAGTGTTCCGGGACAGGGACCTCAAGAGACCCAGTACTTC
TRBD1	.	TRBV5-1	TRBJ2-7	CASSATGSVSYEQYF	TGCGCCAGCAGCGCGACAGGGTCTGTTTCCTACGAGCAGTACTTC
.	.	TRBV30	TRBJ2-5	CAWSVGQDKKETQYF	TGTGCCTGGAGTGTAGGTCAGGATAAAAAAGAGACCCAGTACTTC
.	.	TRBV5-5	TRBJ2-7	CASSLATVSYEQYF	TGTGCCAGCAGCTTGGCGACAGTGTCCTACGAGCAGTACTTC
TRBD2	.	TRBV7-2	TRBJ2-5	CASSLSSGTPAQYF	TGTGCCAGCAGCTTGTCTAGCGGGACACCGGCCCAGTACTTC
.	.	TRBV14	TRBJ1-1	CASSQEPGWNTEAFF	TGTGCCAGCAGCCAAGAACCAGGGTGGAACACTGAAGCTTTCTTT
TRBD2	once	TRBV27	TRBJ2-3	CASSTSGISNTQYF	TGTGCCAGCAGTACTAGCGGGATTAGCAATACGCAGTATTTT
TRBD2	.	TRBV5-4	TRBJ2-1	CASSLGGLAGENEQFF	TGTGCCAGCAGCTTGGGGGGACTAGCGGGAGAGAATGAGCAGTTCTTC
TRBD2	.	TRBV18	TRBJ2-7	CASSLAGGSYEQYF	TGTGCCAGCTCACTAGCGGGGGGCTCCTACGAGCAGTACTTC
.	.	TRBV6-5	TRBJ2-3	CASRSTTDTQYF	TGTGCCAGCAGGTCGACTACAGATACGCAGTATTTT
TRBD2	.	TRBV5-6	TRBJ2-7	CASSLLGASGGQNYEQYF	TGTGCCAGCAGCTTGTTGGGGGCTAGCGGGGGGCAAAACTACGAGCAGTACTTC
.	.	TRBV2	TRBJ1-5	CASRRRVFDQPQHF	TGTGCCAGCCGCCGTAGAGTATTTGATCAGCCCCAGCATTTT
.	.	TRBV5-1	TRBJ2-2	CASSLEGYAGELFF	TGCGCCAGCAGCTTGGAGGGGTACGCCGGGGAGCTGTTTTTT
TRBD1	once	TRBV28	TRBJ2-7	CASSGTGTTYEQYF	TGTGCCAGCAGCGGGACAGGGACTACCTACGAGCAGTACTTC
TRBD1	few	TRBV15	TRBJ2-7	CATSRDTGGSYEQYF	TGTGCCACCAGCAGAGATACAGGGGGCTCCTACGAGCAGTACTTC
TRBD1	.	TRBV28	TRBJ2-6	CASRSGTARSGANVLTF	TGTGCCAGCAGATCCGGGACAGCGCGCTCTGGGGCCAACGTCCTGACTTTC
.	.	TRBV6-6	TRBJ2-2	CASSYSGPGTGELFF	TGTGCCAGCAGTTACTCGGGGCCCGGGACCGGGGAGCTGTTTTTT